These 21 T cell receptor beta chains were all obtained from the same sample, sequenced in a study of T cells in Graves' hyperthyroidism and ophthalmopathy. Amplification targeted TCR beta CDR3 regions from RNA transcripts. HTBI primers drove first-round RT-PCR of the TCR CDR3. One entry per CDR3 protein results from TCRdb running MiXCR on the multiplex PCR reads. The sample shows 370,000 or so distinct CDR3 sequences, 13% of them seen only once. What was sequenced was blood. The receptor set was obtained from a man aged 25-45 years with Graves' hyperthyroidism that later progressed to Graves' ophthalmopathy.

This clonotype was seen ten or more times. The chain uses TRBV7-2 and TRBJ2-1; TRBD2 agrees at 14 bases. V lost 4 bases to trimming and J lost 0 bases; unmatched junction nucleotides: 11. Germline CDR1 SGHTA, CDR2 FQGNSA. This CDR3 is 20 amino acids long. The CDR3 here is CASSSPGGTSGGSSYNEQFF. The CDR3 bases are TGTGCCAGCAGCTCACCCGGAGGGACTAGCGGGGGAAGCTCCTACAATGAGCAGTTCTTC.

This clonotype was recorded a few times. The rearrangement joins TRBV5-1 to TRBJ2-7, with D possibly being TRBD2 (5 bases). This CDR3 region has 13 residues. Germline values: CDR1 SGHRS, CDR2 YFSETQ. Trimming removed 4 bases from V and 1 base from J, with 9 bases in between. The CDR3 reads CASSVRVSYEQYF. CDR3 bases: TGCGCCAGCAGCGTGAGGGTATCCTACGAGCAGTACTTC.

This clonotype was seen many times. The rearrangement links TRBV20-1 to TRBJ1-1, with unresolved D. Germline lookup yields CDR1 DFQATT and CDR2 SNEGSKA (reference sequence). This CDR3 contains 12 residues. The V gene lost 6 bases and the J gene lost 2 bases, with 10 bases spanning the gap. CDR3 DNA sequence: TGCAGTGCGCCGGGGTACAACACTGAAGCTTTCTTT. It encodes CSAPGYNTEAFF.

Written as DNA, the CDR3 is TGTGTCCCAGCCAAAAACATTCAGTTCTTC. Its protein is CVPAKNIQFF. The J gene is TRBJ2-4, the V gene TRBV5-4; D is unresolved. Near its end, the DNA agrees better with TRBJ2-1, so the J call may be wrong. Germline V gene lookup returns CDR1 SGHNT and CDR2 YYREEE (reference sequence). The CDR3 length is 10 residues.

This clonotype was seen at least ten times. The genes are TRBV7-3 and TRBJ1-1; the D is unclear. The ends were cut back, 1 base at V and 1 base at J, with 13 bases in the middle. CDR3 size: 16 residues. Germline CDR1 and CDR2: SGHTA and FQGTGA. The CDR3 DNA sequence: TGTGCCAGCAGCTTAATGCCCCGGGTCAGGAACACTGAAGCTTTCTTT. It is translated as CASSLMPRVRNTEAFF.

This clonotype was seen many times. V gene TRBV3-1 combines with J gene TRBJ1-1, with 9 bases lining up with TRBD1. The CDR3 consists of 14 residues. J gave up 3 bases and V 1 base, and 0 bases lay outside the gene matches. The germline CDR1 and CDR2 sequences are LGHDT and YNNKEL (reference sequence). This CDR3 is CASSQGTGDTEAFF. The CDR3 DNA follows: TGTGCCAGCAGCCAAGGGACAGGGGACACTGAAGCTTTCTTT.

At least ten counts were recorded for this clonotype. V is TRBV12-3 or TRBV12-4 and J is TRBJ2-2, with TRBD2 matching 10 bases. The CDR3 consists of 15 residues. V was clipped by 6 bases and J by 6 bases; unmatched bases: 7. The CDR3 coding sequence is TGTGCCAGCAGCACCGGGACTAGCGTGGCCGGGGAGCTGTTTTTT. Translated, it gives CASSTGTSVAGELFF.

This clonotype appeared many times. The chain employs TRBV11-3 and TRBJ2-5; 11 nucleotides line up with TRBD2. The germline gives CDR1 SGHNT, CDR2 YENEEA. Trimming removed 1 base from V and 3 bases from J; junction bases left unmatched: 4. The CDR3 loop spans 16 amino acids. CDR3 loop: CASSLVGTSGKETQYF. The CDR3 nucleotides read TGTGCCAGCAGCTTAGTCGGGACTAGCGGTAAAGAGACCCAGTACTTC. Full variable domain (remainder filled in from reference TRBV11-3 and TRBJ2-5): EAGVVQSPRYKIIEKKQPVAFWCNPISGHNTLYWYLQNLGQGPELLIRYENEEAVDDSQLPKDRFSAERLKGVDSTLKIQPAELGDSAVYLCASSLVGTSGKETQYFGPGTRLLVL.

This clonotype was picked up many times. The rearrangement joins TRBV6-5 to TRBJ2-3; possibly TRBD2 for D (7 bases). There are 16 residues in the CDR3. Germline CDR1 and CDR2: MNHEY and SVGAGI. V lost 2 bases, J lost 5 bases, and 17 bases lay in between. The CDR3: CASSYVAGALGDTQYF. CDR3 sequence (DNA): TGTGCCAGCAGTTACGTCGCGGGGGCGCTTGGAGATACGCAGTATTTT.

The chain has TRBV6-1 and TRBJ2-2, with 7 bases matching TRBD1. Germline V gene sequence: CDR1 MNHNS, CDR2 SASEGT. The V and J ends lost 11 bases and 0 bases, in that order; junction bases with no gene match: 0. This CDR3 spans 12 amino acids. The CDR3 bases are TGTGCCGGGACAGCGAACACCGGGGAGCTGTTTTTT. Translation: CAGTANTGELFF.

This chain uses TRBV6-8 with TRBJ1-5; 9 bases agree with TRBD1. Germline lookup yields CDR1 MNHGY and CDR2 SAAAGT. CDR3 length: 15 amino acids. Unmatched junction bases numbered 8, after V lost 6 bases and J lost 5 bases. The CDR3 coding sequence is TGTGCCAGCAGGATGGAACAGGGGGCGGATCAGCCCCAGCATTTT. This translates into CASRMEQGADQPQHF.

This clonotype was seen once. The CDR3 nucleotides read TGTGCCAGCAGCTCCCCCCAATATGAGCAGTTCTTC. Protein: CASSSPQYEQFF. The gene calls are TRBV7-8 and TRBJ2-1, with unresolved D. Germline CDR1 is SGHVS and CDR2 is FQNEAQ. The CDR3 length is 12 residues. Trimming removed 4 bases at V and 8 bases at J, with 9 bases between.

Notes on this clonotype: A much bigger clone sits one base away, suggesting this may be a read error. The CDR3 protein is CAGSVVGANTEAFF. The CDR3 DNA reads TGTGCCGGCAGCGTAGTAGGGGCGAACACTGAAGCTTTCTTT. The chain joins TRBV9 to TRBJ1-1; a weak D match, TRBD1 (5 bases). CDR1 SGDLS and CDR2 YYNGEE come from the germline V gene. CDR3 length equals 14 residues.

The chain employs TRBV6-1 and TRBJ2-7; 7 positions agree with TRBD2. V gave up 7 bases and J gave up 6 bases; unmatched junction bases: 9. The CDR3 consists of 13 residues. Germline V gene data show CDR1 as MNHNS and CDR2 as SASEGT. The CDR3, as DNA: TGTGCCAGCATCCCAAGCGGGGTCGGCGAGCAGTACTTC. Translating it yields CASIPSGVGEQYF.

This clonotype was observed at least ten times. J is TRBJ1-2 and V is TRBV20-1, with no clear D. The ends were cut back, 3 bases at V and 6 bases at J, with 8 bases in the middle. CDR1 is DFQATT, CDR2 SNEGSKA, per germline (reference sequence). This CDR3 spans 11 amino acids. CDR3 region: CSARGWHGYTF. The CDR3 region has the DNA TGCAGTGCTAGGGGATGGCATGGCTACACCTTC.

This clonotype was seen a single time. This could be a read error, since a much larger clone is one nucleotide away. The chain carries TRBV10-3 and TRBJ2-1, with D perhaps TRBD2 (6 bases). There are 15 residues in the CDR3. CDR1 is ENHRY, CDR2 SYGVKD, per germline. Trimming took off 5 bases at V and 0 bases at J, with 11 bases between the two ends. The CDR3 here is CAISYYGGSYNEQFF. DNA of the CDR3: TGTGCCATCAGTTACTACGGGGGCTCCTACAATGAGCAGTTCTTC.

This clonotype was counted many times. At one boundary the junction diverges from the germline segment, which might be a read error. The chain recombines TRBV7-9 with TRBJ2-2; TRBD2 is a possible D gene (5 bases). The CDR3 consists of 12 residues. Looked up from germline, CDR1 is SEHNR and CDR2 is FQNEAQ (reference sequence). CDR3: CASSFVSGELFF. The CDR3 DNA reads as TGTGCCAGCAGTTTCGTATCCGGGGAACTGTTTTTT.

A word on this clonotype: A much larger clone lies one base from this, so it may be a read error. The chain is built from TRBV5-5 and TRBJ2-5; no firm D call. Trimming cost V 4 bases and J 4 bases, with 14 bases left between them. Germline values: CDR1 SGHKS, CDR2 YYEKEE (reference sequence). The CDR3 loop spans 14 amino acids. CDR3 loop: CASSVSSSTETQYF. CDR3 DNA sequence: TGTGCCAGCAGCGTCAGCTCGTCTACAGAGACCCAGTACTTC.

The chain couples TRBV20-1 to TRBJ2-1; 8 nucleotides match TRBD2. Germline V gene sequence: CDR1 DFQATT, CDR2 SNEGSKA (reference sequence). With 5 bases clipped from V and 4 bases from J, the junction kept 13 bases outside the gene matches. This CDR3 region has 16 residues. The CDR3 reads CSARNQAGAQYNEQFF. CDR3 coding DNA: TGCAGTGCTCGTAACCAAGCGGGGGCCCAATACAATGAGCAGTTCTTC.

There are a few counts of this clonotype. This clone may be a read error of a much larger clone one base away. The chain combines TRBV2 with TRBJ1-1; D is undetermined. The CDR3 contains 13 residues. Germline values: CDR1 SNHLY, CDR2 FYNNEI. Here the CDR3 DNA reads TGTGCCAACAGTGAAGAGTTGAACACTGAAGCTTTCTTT. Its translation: CANSEELNTEAFF.

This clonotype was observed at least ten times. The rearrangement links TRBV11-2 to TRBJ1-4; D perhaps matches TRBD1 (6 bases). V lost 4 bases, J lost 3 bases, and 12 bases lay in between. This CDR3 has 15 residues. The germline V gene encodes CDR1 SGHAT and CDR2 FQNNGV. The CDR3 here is CASSWDRQANEKLFF. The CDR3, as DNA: TGTGCCAGCAGCTGGGACCGACAGGCTAATGAAAAACTGTTTTTT.